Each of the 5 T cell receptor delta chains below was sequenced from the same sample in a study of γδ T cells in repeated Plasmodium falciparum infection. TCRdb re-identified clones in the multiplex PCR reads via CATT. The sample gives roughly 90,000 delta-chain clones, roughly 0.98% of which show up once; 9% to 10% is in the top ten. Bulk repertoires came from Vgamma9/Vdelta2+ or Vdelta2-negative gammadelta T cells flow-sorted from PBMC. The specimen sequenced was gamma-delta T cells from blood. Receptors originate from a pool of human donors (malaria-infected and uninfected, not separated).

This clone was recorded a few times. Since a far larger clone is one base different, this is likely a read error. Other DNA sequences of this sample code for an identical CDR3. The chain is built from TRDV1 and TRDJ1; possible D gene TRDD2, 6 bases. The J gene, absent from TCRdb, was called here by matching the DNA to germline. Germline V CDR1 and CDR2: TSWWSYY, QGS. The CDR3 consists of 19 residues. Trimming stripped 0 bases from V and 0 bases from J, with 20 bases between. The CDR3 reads CALGELSYQGDSYTDKLIF. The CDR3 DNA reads TGTGCTCTTGGGGAACTATCCTACCAGGGTGATAGCTACACCGATAAACTCATCTTT.

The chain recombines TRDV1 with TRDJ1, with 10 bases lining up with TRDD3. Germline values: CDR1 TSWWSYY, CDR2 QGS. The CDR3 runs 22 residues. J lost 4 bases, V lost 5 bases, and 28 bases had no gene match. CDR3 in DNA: TGTGCTCTTGGGTACGATTTCGGGGGGATACGCGCATCAGGGGCTCTCGACGATAAACTCATCTTT. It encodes CALGYDFGGIRASGALDDKLIF.

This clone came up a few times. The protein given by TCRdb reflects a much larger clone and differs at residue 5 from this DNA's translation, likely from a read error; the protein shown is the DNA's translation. CDR3 in DNA: TGTGCTCTTGGGGGACGGTCCTTCTCAAGATCCTGGGCTGGGGCCTCACTAAAAACCGATAAACTCATCTTT. This translates into CALGGRSFSRSWAGASLKTDKLIF. J is TRDJ1 and V is TRDV1; perhaps TRDD3 as D (6 bases). TCRdb lists no J gene, so it was determined here by aligning the DNA to germline. V was pared by 4 bases and J by 2 bases, with 41 bases between. CDR1 and CDR2 (germline): TSWWSYY, QGS. CDR3 length equals 24 residues.

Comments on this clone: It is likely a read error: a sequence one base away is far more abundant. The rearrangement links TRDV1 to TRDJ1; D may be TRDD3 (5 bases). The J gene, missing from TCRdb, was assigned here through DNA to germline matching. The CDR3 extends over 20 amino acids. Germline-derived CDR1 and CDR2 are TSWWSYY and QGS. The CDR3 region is CALGEPFVSGTQKYTDKLIF. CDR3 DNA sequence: TGTGCCCTTGGGGAACCGTTCGTTTCGGGGACCCAGAAGTACACCGATAAACTCATCTTT.

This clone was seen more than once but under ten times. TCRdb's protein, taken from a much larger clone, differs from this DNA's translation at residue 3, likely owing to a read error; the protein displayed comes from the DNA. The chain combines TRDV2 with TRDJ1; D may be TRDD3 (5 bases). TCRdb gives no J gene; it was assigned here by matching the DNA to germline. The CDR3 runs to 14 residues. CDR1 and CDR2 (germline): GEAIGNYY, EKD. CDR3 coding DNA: TGTGCCAGTGACCCCATACGCTTGCACGATAAACTCATCTTT. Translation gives CASDPIRLHDKLIF.